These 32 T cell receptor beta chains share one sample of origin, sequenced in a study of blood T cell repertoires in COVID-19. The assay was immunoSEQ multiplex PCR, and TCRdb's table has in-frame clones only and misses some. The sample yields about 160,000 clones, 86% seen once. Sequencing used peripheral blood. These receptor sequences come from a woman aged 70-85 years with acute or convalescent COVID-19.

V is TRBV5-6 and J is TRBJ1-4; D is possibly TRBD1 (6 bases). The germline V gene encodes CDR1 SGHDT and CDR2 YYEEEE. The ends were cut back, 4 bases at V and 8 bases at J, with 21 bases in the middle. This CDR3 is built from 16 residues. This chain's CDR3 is CASSNTPQGIGEKLFF. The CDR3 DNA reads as TGTGCCAGCAGCAACACCCCGCAGGGGATCGGGGAAAAACTGTTTTTT.

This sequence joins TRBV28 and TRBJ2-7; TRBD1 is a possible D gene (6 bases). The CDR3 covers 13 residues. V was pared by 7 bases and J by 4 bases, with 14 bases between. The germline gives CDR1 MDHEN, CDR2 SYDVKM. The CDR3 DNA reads TGTGCCAGCAACTTGGGGGCGGCTTACGAGCAGTACTTC. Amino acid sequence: CASNLGAAYEQYF.

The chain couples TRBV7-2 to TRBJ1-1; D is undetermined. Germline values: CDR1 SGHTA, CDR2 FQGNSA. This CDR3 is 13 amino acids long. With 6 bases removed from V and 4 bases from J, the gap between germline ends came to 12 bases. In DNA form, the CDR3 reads TGTGCCAGCAGTAGGTGGGAGGGCACTGAAGCTTTCTTT. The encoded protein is CASSRWEGTEAFF.

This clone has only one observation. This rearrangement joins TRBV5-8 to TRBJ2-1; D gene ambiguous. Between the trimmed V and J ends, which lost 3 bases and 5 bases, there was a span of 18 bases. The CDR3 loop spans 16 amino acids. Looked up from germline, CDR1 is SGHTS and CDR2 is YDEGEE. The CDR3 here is CASSSRRSIRHNEQFF. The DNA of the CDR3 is TGTGCCAGCAGCTCCCGCAGGTCCATACGACACAATGAGCAGTTCTTC. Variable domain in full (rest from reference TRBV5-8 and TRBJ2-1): EAGVTQSPTHLIKTRGQQATLRCSPISGHTSVYWYQQALGLGLQFLLWYDEGEERNRGNFPPRFSGRQFPNYSSELNVNALELEDSALYLCASSSRRSIRHNEQFFGPGTRLTVL.

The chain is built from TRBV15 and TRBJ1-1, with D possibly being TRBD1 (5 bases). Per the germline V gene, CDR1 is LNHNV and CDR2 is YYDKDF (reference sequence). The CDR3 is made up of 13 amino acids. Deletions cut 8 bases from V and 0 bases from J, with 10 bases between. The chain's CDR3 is CATQQDMNTEAFF. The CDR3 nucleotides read TGTGCCACCCAACAGGACATGAACACTGAAGCTTTCTTT.

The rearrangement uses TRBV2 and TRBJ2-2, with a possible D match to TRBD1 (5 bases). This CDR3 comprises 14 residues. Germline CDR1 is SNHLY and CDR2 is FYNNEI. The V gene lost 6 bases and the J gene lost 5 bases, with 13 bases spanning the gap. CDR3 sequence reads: CASRVTPGTGELFF. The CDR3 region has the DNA TGTGCCAGCAGGGTGACACCAGGGACCGGGGAGCTGTTTTTT.

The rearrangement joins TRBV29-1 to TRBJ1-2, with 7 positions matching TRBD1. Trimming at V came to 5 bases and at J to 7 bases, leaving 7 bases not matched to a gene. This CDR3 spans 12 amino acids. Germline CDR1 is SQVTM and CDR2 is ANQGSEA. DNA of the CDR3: TGCAGCGTTCTAGAGGGGGCGGTTGGCTACACCTTC. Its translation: CSVLEGAVGYTF.

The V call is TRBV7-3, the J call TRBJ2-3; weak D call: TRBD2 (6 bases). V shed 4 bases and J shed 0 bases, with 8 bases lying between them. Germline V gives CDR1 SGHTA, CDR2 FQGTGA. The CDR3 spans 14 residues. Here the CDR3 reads CASSSGLSTDTQYF. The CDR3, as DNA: TGTGCCAGCAGCTCTGGACTAAGCACAGATACGCAGTATTTT.

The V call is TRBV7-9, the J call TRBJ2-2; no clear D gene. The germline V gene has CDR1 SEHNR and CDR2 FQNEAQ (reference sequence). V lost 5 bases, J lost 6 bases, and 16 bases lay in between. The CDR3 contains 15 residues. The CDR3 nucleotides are TGTGCCAGCAGCCCCGGTTCTCCCCGCTCCGGGGAGCTGTTTTTT. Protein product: CASSPGSPRSGELFF.

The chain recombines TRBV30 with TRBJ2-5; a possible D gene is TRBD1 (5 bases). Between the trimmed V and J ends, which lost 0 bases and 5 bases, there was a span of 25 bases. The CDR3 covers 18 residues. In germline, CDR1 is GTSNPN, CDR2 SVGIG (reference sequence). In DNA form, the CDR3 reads TGTGCCTGGAGTGTACTCTTCGGTCGGGCAGGGAAGAGGGAGACCCAGTACTTC. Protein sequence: CAWSVLFGRAGKRETQYF.

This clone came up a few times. In DNA, the CDR3 is TGTGCCAGCAGTTTATCGAGGCAGGGACTCAATCAGCCCCAGCATTTT. Encoded protein: CASSLSRQGLNQPQHF. This chain links TRBV27 with TRBJ1-5; the D gene is possibly TRBD1 (5 bases). The CDR3 is 16 amino acids. Deletions cut 0 bases from V and 3 bases from J, with 12 bases between. Germline V CDR1 and CDR2: MNHEY, SMNVEV (reference sequence).

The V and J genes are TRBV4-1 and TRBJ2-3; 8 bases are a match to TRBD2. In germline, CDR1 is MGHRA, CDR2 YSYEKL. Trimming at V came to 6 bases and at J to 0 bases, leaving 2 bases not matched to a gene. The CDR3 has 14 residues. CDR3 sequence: CASRRGASTDTQYF. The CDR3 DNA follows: TGCGCCAGCAGGCGGGGGGCTAGCACAGATACGCAGTATTTT.

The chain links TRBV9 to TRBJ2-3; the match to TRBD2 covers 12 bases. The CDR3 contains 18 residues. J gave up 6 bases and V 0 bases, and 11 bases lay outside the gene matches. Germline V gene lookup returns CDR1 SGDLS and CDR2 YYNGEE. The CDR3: CASSVALAGGPSPDTQYF. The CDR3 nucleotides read TGTGCCAGCAGCGTAGCTCTAGCGGGGGGGCCGAGTCCGGATACGCAGTATTTT.

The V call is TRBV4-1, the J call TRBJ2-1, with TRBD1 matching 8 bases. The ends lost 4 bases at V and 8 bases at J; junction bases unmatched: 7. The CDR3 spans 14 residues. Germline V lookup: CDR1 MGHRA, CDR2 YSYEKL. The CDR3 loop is CASSPRDRTDEQFF. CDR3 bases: TGCGCCAGCAGCCCCCGGGACAGGACGGATGAGCAGTTCTTC.

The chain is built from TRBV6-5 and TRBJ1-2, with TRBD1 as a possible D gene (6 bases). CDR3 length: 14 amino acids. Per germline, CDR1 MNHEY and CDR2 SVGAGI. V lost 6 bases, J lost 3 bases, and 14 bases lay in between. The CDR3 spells CASRSGGWDYGYTF. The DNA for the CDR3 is TGTGCCAGCAGGAGTGGGGGCTGGGACTATGGCTACACCTTC.

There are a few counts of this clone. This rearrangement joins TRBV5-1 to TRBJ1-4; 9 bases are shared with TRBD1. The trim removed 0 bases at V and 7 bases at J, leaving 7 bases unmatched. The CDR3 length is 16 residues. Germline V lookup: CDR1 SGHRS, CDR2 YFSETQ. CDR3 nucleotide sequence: TGCGCCAGCAGCTTGGCCGGGGGACAGGGAAGTGAAAAACTGTTTTTT. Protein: CASSLAGGQGSEKLFF.

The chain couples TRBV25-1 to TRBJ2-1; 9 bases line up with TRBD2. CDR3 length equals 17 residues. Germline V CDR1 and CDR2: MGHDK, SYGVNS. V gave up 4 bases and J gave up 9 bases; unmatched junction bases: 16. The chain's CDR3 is CASSAIERGLAFGEQFF. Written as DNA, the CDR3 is TGTGCCAGCAGTGCTATCGAACGGGGACTAGCATTTGGTGAGCAGTTCTTC.

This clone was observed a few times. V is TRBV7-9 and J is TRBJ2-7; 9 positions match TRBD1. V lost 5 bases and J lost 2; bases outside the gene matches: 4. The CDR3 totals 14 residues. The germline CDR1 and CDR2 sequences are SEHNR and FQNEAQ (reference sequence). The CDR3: CASSRGTGTYEQYF. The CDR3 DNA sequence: TGTGCCAGCAGCAGAGGGACAGGGACCTACGAGCAGTACTTC. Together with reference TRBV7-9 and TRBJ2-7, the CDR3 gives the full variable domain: DTGVSQNPRHKITKRGQNVTFRCDPISEHNRLYWYRQTLGQGPEFLTYFQNEAQLEKSRLLSDRFSAERPKGSFSTLEIQRTEQGDSAMYLCASSRGTGTYEQYFGPGTRLTVT.

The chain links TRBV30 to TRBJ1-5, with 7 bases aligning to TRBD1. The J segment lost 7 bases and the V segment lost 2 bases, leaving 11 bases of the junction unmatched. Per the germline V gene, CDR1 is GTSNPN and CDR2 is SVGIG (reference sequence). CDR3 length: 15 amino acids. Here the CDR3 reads CAWSTPTGIGQPQHF. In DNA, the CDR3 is TGTGCCTGGAGTACACCGACAGGGATTGGGCAGCCCCAGCATTTT.

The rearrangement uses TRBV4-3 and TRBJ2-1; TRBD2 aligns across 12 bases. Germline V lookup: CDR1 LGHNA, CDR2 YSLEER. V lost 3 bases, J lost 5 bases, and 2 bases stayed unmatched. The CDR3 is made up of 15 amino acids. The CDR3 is CASSQGLAGNNEQFF. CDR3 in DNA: TGCGCCAGCAGCCAGGGACTAGCGGGTAACAATGAGCAGTTCTTC.

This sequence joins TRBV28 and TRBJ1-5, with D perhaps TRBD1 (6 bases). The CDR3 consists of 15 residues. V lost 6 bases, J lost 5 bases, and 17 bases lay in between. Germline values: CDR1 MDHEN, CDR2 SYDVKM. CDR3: CASSLGGAHHQPQHF. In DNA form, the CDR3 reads TGTGCCAGCAGCCTCGGGGGGGCCCATCATCAGCCCCAGCATTTT.

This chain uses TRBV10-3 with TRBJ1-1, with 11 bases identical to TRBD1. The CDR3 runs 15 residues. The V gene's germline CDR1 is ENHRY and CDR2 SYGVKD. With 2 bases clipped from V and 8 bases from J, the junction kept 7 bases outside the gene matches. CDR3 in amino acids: CAISEPTGTGGEAFF. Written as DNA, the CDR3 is TGTGCCATCAGTGAGCCCACGGGGACAGGGGGAGAAGCTTTCTTT.

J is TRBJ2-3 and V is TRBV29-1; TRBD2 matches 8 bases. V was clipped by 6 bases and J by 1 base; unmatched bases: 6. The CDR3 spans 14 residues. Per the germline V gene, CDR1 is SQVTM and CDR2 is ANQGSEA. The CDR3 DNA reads TGCAGCGTGCCCGGGGGGGCCGGCACAGATACGCAGTATTTT. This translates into CSVPGGAGTDTQYF.

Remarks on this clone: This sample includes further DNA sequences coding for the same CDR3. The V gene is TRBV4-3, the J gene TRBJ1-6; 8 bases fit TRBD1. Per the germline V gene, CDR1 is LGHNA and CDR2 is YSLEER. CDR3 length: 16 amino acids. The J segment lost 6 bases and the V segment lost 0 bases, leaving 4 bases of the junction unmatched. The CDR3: CASSQDLTGGNSPLHF. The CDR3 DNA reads TGCGCCAGCAGCCAAGATCTCACAGGGGGTAATTCACCCCTCCACTTT.

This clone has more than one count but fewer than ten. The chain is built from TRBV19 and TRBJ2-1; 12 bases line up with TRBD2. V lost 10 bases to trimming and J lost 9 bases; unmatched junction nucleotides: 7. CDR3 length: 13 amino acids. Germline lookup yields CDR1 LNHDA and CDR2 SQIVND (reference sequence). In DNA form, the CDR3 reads TGTGCCACCGCTAGCGGGAGGGCCGGTGAGCAGTTCTTC. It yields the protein CATASGRAGEQFF.

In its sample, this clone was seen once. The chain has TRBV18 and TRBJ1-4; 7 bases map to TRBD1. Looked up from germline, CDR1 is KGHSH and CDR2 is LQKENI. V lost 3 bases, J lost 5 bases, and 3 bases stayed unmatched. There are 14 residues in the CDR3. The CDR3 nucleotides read TGTGCCAGCTCACCCACAGGGGCAAATGAAAAACTGTTTTTT. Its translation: CASSPTGANEKLFF.

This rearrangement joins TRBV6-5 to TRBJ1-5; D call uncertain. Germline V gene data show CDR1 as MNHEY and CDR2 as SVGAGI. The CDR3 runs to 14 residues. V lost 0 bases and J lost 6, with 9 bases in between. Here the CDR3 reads CASSYSNAGQPQHF. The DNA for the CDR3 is TGTGCCAGCAGTTACTCGAATGCGGGTCAGCCCCAGCATTTT.

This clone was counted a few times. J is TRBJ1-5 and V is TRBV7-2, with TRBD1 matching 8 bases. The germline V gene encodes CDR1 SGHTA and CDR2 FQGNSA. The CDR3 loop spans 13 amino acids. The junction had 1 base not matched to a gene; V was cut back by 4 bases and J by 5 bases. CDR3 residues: CASSSTGDQPQHF. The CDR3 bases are TGTGCCAGCAGCTCGACAGGGGATCAGCCCCAGCATTTT.

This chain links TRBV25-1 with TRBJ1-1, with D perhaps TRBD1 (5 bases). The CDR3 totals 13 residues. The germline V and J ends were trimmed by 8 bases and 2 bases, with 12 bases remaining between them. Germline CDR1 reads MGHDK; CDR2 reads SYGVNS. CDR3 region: CASRGRLNTEAFF. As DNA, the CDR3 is TGTGCCAGCCGGGGGAGGCTCAACACTGAAGCTTTCTTT.

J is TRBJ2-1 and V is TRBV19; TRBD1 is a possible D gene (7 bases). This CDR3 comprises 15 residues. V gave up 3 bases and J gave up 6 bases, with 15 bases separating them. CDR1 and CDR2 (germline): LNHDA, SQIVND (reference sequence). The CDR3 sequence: CASSMGAGQFNEQFF. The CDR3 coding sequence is TGTGCCAGTAGTATGGGGGCGGGACAGTTCAATGAGCAGTTCTTC.

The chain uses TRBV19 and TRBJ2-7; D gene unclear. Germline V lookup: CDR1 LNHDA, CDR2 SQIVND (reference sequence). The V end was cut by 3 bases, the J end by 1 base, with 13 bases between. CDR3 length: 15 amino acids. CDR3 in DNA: TGTGCCAGTAGTATGACCTCCACAGCATCCTACGAGCAGTACTTC. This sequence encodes CASSMTSTASYEQYF. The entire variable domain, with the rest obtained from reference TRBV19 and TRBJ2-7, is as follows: DGGITQSPKYLFRKEGQNVTLSCEQNLNHDAMYWYRQDPGQGLRLIYYSQIVNDFQKGDIAEGYSVSREKKESFPLTVTSAQKNPTAFYLCASSMTSTASYEQYFGPGTRLTVT.

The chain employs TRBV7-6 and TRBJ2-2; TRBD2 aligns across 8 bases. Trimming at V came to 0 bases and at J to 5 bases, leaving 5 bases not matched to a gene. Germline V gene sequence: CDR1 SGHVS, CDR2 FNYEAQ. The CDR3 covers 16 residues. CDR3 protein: CASSLAGAGGTGELFF. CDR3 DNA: TGTGCCAGCAGCTTAGCCGGTGCGGGGGGTACCGGGGAGCTGTTTTTT.